This TCR beta chain was retrieved from a study of cytotoxic CD8 clonotypes in ibrutinib-treated CLL. Study-wide points: Pretreatment clonality was elevated relative to age-matched healthy donors and paralleled circulating CD8+ T-cell counts. Clonality was elevated at ibrutinib response and had returned toward baseline at progression. Few clonotypes were public, and these shrank or held steady under treatment.

The table lists this clone with a few counts. Its antigen is unidentified. The same CDR3 is also encoded by other DNA sequences in this sample. The CDR3 loop spans 12 amino acids. Germline-derived CDR1 and CDR2 are SQVTM and ANQGSEA. V lost 5 bases and J 0 bases, leaving 8 bases between the germline ends. Profiling relied on immunoSEQ multiplex PCR, and the TCRdb table lists in-frame clones only, not all of them. This table has fewer than 400,000 clones, over 60% appearing once. The TCR sequence derives from a human donor with chronic lymphocytic leukemia. The V and J genes are TRBV29-1 and TRBJ2-7; TRBD1 is a possible D gene (5 bases). The specimen comprised PBMCs, sampled after 36 months of ibrutinib treatment. CDR3 bases: TGCAGCGTTCGCAGGGACTCCTACGAGCAGTACTTC. This encodes CSVRRDSYEQYF.